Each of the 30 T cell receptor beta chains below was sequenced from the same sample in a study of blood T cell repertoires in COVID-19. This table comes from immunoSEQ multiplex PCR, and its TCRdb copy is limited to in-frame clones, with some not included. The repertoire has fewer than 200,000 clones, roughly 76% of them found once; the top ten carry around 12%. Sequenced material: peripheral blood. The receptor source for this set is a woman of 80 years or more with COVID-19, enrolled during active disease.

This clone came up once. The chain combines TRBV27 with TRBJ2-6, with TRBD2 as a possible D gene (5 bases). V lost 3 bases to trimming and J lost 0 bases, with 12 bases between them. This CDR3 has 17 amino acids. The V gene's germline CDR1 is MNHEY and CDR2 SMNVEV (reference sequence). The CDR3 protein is CASSLSGSSSGANVLTF. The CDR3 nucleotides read TGTGCCAGCAGTTTGTCGGGGTCAAGCTCTGGGGCCAACGTCCTGACTTTC.

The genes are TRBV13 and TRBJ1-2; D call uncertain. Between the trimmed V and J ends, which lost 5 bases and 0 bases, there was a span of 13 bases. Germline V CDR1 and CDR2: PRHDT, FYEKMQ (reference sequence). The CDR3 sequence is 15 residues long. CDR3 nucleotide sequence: TGTGCCAGCAGCCCGCGGCCCGATTCTAACTATGGCTACACCTTC. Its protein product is CASSPRPDSNYGYTF.

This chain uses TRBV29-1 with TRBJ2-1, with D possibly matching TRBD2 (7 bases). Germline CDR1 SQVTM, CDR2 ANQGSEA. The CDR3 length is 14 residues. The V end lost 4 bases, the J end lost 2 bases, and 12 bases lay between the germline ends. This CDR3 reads CSVARGGTYNEQFF. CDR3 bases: TGCAGCGTTGCTCGCGGGGGCACCTACAATGAGCAGTTCTTC.

CDR3 region: CASSRMPGPAYEQYF. The CDR3 coding sequence is TGTGCCAGCAGCCGAATGCCAGGGCCTGCCTACGAGCAGTACTTC. The genes are TRBV3-1 (or the pseudogene TRBV3-2) and TRBJ2-7, with D possibly matching TRBD1 (5 bases). The V gene's germline CDR1 is LGHDT and CDR2 YNNKEL (reference sequence). This CDR3 spans 15 amino acids. V lost 4 bases to trimming and J lost 2 bases, with 15 bases between them.

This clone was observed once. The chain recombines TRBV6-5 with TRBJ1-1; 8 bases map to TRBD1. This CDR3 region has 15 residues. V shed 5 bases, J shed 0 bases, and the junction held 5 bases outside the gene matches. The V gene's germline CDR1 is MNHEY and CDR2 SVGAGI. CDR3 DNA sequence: TGTGCCAGCAGTCGGGACAGGTACATGAACACTGAAGCTTTCTTT. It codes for CASSRDRYMNTEAFF.

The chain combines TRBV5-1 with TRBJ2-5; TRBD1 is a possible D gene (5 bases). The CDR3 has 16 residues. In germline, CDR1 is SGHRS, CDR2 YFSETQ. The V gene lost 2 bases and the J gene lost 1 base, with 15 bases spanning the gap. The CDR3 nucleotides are TGCGCCAGCAGCTTAGGGGATCAGGGCACCCAAGAGACCCAGTACTTC. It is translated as CASSLGDQGTQETQYF. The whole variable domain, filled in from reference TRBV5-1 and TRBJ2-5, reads KAGVTQTPRYLIKTRGQQVTLSCSPISGHRSVSWYQQTPGQGLQFLFEYFSETQRNKGNFPGRFSGRQFSNSRSEMNVSTLELGDSALYLCASSLGDQGTQETQYFGPGTRLLVL.

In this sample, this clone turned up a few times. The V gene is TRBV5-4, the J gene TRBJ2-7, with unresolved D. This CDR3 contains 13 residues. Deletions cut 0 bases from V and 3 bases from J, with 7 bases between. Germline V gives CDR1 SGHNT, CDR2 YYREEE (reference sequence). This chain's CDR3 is CASSLEQNYEQYF. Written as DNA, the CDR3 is TGTGCCAGCAGCTTGGAACAAAACTACGAGCAGTACTTC.

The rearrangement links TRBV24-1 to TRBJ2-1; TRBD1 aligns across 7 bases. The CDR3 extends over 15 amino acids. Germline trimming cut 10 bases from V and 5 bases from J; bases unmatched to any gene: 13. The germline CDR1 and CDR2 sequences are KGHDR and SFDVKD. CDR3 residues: CATRQGRALNNEQFF. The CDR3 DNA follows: TGTGCCACTCGACAGGGACGAGCGCTTAACAATGAGCAGTTCTTC.

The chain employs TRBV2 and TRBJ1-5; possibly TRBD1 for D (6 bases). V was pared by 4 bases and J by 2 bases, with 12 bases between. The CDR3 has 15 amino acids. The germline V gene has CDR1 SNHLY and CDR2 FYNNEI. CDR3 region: CASSGNRVGNQPQHF. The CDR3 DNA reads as TGTGCCAGCAGTGGGAACAGGGTCGGCAATCAGCCCCAGCATTTT.

The CDR3 spells CASSLLQGSYEQYF. The CDR3 DNA sequence: TGTGCCAGCAGCTTATTACAGGGGTCCTACGAGCAGTACTTC. The chain combines TRBV11-2 with TRBJ2-7; TRBD1 aligns across 7 bases. Germline CDR1 reads SGHAT; CDR2 reads FQNNGV. The CDR3 sequence is 14 residues long. V lost 2 bases, J lost 1 base, and 2 bases stayed unmatched.

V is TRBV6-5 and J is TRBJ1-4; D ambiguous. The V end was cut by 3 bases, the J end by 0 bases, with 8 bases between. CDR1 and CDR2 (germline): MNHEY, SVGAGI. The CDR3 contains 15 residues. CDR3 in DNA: TGTGCCAGCAGTTATGCATCTACAACTAATGAAAAACTGTTTTTT. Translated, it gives CASSYASTTNEKLFF.

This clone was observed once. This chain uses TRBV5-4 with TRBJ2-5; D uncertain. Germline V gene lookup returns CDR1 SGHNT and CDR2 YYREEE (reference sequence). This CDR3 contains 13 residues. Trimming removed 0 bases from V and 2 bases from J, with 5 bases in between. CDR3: CASSLDIQETQYF. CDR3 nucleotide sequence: TGTGCCAGCAGCTTGGACATTCAAGAGACCCAGTACTTC.

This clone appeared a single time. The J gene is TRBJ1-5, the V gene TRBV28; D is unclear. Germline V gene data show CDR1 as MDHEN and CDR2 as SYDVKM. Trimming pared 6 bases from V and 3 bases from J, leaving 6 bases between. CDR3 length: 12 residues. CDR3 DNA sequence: TGTGCCAGCAGCTCAGTCAATCAGCCCCAGCATTTT. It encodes CASSSVNQPQHF. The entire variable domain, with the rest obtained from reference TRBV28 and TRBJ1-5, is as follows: DVKVTQSSRYLVKRTGEKVFLECVQDMDHENMFWYRQDPGLGLRLIYFSYDVKMKEKGDIPEGYSVSREKKERFSLILESASTNQTSMYLCASSSVNQPQHFGDGTRLSIL.

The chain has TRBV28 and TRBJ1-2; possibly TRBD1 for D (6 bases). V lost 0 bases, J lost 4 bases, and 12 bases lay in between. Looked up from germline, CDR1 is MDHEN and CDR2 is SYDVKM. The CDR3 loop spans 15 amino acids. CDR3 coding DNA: TGTGCCAGCAGTTTATGGGGGGGGGCTGGCTATGGCTACACCTTC. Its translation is CASSLWGGAGYGYTF.

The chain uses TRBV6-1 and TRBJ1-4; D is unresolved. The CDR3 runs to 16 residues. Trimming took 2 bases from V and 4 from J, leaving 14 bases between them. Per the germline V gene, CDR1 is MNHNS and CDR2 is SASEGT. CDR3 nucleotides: TGTGCCAGCAGTGAAATCAGCGCAGCATATAATGAAAAACTGTTTTTT. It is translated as CASSEISAAYNEKLFF.

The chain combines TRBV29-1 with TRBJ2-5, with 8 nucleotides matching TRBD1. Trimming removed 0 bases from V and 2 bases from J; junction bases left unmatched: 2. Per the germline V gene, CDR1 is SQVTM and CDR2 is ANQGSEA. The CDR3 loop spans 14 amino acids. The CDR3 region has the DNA TGCAGCGTTGAAGAGTGGACAGGGCAAGAGACCCAGTACTTC. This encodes CSVEEWTGQETQYF.

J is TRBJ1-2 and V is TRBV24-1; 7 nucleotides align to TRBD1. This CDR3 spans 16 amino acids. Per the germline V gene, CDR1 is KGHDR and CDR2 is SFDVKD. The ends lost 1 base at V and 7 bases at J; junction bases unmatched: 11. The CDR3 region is CATSDFPLDRVRGYTF. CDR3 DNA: TGTGCCACCAGTGATTTTCCCCTCGACAGGGTTCGTGGCTACACCTTC.

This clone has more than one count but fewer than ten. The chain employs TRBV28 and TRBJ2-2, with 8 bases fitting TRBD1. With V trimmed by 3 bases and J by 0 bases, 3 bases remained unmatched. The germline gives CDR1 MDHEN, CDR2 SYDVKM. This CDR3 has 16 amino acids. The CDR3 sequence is CASSLTGAPNTGELFF. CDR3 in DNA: TGTGCCAGCAGTTTGACAGGGGCCCCGAACACCGGGGAGCTGTTTTTT.

This CDR3 reads CASSLVSPRVTGELFF. The CDR3 nucleotides read TGTGCCAGCAGCTTAGTTTCACCCAGGGTCACCGGGGAGCTGTTTTTT. The V call is TRBV7-9, the J call TRBJ2-2; D might be TRBD1 (5 bases). Germline V gives CDR1 SEHNR, CDR2 FQNEAQ (reference sequence). The CDR3 totals 16 residues. V was clipped by 1 base and J by 4 bases, with 13 bases between them.

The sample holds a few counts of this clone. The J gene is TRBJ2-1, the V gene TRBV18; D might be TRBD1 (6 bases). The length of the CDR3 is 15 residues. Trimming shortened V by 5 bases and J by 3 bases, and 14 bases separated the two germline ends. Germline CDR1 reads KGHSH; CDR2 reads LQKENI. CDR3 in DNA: TGTGCCAGCTCATCCCGGGACAAGGTCTACAATGAGCAGTTCTTC. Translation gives CASSSRDKVYNEQFF.

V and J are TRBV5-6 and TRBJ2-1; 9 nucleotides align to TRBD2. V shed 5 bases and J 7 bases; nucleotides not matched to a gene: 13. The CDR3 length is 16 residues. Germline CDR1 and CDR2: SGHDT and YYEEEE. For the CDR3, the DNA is TGTGCCAGCAGGCCTATCCGGGCGGGAGGGAATAATGAGCAGTTCTTC. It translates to CASRPIRAGGNNEQFF.

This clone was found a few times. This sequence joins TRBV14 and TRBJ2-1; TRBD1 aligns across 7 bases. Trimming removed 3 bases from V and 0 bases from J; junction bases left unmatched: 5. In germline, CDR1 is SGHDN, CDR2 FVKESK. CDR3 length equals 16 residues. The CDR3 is CASSHTTGVSYNEQFF. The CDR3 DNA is TGTGCCAGCAGCCATACCACAGGGGTCTCCTACAATGAGCAGTTCTTC.

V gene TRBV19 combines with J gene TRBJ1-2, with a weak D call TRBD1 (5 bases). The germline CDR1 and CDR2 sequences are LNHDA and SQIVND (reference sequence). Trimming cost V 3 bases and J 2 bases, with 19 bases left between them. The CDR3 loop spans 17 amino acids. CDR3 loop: CASSIEGETGVNYGYTF. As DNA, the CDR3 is TGTGCCAGTAGTATTGAAGGGGAAACAGGAGTAAACTATGGCTACACCTTC.

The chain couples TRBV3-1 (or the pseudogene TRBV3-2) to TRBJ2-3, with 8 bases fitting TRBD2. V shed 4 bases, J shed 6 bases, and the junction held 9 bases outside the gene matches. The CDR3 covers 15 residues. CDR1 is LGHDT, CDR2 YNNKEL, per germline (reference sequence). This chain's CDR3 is CASSPEVAGPDTQYF. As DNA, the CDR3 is TGTGCCAGCAGCCCCGAGGTAGCGGGACCCGATACGCAGTATTTT.

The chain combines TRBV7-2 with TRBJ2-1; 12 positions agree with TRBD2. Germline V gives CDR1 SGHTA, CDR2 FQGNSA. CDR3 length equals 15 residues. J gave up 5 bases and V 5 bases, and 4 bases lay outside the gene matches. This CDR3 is CASSPWTSGNNEQFF. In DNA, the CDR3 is TGTGCCAGCAGCCCCTGGACTAGCGGGAACAATGAGCAGTTCTTC.

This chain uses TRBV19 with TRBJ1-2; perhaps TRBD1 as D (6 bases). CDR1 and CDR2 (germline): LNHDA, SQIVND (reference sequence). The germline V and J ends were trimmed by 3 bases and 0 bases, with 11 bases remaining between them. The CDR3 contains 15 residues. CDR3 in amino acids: CASSIRQEANYGYTF. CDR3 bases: TGTGCCAGTAGTATCCGACAGGAAGCTAACTATGGCTACACCTTC.

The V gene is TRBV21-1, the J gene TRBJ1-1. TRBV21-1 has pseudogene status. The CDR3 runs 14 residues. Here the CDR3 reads CASSTFGENTEAFF. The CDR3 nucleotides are TGTGCCAGCAGCACATTCGGAGAGAACACTGAAGCTTTCTTT.

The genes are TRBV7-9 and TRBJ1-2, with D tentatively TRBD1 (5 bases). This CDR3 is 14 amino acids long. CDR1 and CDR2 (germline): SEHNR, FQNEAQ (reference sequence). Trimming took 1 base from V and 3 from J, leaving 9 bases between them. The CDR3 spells CASSLDLRDYGYTF. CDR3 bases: TGTGCCAGCAGCTTAGATCTCAGGGACTATGGCTACACCTTC.

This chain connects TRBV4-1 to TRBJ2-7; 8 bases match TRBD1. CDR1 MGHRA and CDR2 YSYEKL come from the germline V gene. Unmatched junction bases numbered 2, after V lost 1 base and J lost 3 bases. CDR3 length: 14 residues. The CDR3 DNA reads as TGCGCCAGCAGCCAAGGACAGGGGAACTACGAGCAGTACTTC. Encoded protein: CASSQGQGNYEQYF.

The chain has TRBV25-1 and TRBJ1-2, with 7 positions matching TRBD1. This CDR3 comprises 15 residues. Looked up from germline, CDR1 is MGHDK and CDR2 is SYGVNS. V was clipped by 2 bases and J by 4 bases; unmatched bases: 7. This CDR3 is CASSESKGTAYGYTF. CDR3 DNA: TGTGCCAGCAGTGAAAGTAAAGGGACAGCCTATGGCTACACCTTC.